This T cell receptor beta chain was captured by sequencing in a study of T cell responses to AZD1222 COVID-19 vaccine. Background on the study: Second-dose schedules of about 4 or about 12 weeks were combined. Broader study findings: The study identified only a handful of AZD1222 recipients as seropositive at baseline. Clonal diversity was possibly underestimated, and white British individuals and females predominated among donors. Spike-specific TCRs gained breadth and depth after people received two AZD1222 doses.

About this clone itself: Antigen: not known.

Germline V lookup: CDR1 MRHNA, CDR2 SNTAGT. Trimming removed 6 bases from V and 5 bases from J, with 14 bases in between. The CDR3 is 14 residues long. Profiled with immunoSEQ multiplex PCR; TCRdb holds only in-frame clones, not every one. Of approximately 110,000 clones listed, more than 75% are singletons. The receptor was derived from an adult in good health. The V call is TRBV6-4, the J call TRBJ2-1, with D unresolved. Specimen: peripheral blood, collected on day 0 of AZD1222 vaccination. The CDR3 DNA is TGTGCCAGCAGCTTGACCCCCAGTAACAATGAGCAGTTCTTC. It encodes CASSLTPSNNEQFF.